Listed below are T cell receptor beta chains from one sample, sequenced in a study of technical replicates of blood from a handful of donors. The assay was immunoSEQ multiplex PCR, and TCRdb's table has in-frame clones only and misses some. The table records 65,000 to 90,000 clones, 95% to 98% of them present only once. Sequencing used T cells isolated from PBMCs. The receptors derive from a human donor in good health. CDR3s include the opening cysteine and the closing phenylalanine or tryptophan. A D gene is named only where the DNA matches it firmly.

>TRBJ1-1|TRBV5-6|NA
TGTGCCAGCAGCTTCCTCCAGGGTCTGAACACTGAAGCTTTCTTT
CASSFLQGLNTEAFF
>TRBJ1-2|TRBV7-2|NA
TGTGCCAGCAGACTAACAGGGTTTGACGGCTACACCTTC
CASRLTGFDGYTF
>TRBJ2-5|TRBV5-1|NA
TGCGCCAGCAGCCTGCAGGGGAAGGAGACCCAGTACTTC
CASSLQGKETQYF
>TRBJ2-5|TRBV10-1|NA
TGCGCCAGCAGTGAGTCGATTGGAGAAACCCAGTACTTC
CASSESIGETQYF
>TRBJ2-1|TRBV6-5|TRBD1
TGTGCCAGCATGCCGACAGGGGAGCTATACAATGAGCAGTTCTTC
CASMPTGELYNEQFF
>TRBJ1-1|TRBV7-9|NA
TGTGCCAGCATCAAGAACACTGAAGCTTTCTTT
CASIKNTEAFF
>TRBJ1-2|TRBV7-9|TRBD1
TGTGCCAGCAGCCAGACAGCAGGGGGTAACTATGGCTACACCTTC
CASSQTAGGNYGYTF
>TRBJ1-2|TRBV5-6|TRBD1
TGTGCCAGCAGCTCGACCGGGACAGGGTCCCCGGGCTATGGCTACACCTTC
CASSSTGTGSPGYGYTF
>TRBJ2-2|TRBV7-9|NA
TGTGCCAGCAGCCCAGACACCGGGGAGCTGTTTTTT
CASSPDTGELFF
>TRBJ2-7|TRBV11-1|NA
TGTGCCAGCAGCTTAATCCCTACCCAGGGGTCTACTCGGGAGCAGTACTTC
CASSLIPTQGSTREQYF
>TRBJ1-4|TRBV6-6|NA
TGTGCCAGCAGTGACAGAGGGAGGGTTGAAAAACTGTTTTTT
CASSDRGRVEKLFF
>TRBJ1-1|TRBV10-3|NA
TGTGCCATCAGTGACCAGGGCATGAACACTGAAGCTTTCTTT
CAISDQGMNTEAFF
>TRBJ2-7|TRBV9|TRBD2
TGTGCCAGCAGGGGGGAGGGATACGAGCAGTACTTC
CASRGEGYEQYF
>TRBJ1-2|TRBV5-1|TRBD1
TGCGCCAGCAGCCAGAAATCCTCGACAGGGGATGGCTACACCTTC
CASSQKSSTGDGYTF
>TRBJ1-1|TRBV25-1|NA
TGTGCCAGCAGCCAGACAGGCCGGTACACTGAAGCTTTCTTT
CASSQTGRYTEAFF
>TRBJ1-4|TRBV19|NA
TGTGCCAGTAGTATACAAGGGGGAGAAAAACTGTTTTTT
CASSIQGGEKLFF
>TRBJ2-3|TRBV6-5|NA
TGTGCCAGCAGTCGTGGACAGAGCACAGATACGCAGTATTTT
CASSRGQSTDTQYF
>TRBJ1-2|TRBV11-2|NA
TGTGCCAGCAGCTTAGGGGGCAGCCCCGTGGGGGGCTACACCTTC
CASSLGGSPVGGYTF
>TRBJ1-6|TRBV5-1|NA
TGCGCCAGCAGCCAGGACGGACTTAATTCACCCCTCCACTTT
CASSQDGLNSPLHF
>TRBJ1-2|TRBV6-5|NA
TGTGCCAGCAGTTCGACACCTAACTATGGCTACACCTTC
CASSSTPNYGYTF
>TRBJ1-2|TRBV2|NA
TGTGCCAGCATGGCAGCGCTTGGCACCTTC
CASMAALGTF
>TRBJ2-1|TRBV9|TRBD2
TGTGCCAGCAGCGTAGCAGGGGCGGGAGGGGTTGGGAAGTTCTTC
CASSVAGAGGVGKFF
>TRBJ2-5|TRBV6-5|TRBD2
TGTGCCAGCAGTTACTTAGCGGGGGAGACCCAGTACTTC
CASSYLAGETQYF